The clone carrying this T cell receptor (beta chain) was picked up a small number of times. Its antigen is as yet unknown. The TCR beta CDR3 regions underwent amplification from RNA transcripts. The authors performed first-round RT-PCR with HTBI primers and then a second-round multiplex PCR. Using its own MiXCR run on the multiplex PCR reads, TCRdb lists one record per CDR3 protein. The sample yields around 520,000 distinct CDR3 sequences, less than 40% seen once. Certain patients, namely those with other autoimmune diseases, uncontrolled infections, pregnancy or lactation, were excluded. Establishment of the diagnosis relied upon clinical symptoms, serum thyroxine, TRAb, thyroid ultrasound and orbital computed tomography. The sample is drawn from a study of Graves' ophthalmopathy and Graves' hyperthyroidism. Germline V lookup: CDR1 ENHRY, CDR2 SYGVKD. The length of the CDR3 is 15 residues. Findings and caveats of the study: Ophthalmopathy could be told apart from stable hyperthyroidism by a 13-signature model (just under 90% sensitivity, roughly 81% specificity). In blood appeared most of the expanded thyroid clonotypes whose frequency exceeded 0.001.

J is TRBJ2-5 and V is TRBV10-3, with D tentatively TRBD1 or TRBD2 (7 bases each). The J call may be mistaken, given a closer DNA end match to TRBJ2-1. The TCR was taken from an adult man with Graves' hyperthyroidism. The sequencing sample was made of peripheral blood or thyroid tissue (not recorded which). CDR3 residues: CAIRETTGRVGEQFF. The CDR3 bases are TGTGCCATCAGGGAGACGACAGGGAGGGTCGGGGAGCAGTTCTTC.